A selection of T cell receptor beta chains follows, all from one sample in a study of CD8+ T cells in alopecia areata. Measured with immunoSEQ multiplex PCR; TCRdb has only the in-frame clones, and not every one. The sample has roughly 210,000 clones, around two fifths seen once; the top ten hold around 3%. The input for sequencing was CD4+ T cells sorted from blood, taken at roughly week 38, from a patient treated with tofacitinib. Receptor source: a human donor with alopecia areata. CDR3s include the opening cysteine and the closing phenylalanine or tryptophan. D genes are given only for firm matches. Clone size, where shown, is once, few, many, or a class for clones that have expanded.

>TRBJ2-1|.|.|TRBV11-2
CASSLAPRGVANEQFF
TGTGCCAGCAGCTTAGCCCCCAGGGGAGTGGCCAATGAGCAGTTCTTC
>TRBJ1-2|.|once|TRBV25-1
CASSGTPNGYTF
TGTGCCAGCAGTGGGACACCAAATGGCTACACCTTC
>TRBJ1-2|.|.|TRBV15
CATSRDPSDYTF
TGTGCCACCAGCAGAGACCCCAGTGACTACACCTTC
>TRBJ2-1|.|.|TRBV30
CAWSDFEERVLSYNEQFF
TGTGCCTGGAGTGACTTTGAAGAGCGGGTCCTCTCCTACAATGAGCAGTTCTTC
>TRBJ2-1|.|many|TRBV5-1
CASSNREFF
TGCGCCAGCAGCAACAGAGAGTTCTTC
>TRBJ2-3|TRBD2|.|TRBV11-2
CASSLSAGGPSTQYF
TGTGCCAGCAGCTTGTCTGCGGGAGGGCCGTCTACGCAGTATTTT
>TRBJ2-5|TRBD1|few|TRBV29-1
CSVTNRGNQEQYF
TGCAGCGTTACGAACAGGGGAAATCAGGAGCAGTACTTC
>TRBJ1-1|.|.|TRBV5-1
CASSEAGGSTEAFF
TGCGCCAGCAGCGAAGCTGGGGGATCCACTGAAGCTTTCTTT
>TRBJ1-5|TRBD1|.|TRBV30
CAWSPRGTGGKYQPQHF
TGTGCCTGGAGTCCACGTGGGACAGGGGGCAAGTATCAGCCCCAGCATTTT
>TRBJ1-2|.|.|TRBV11-2
CASSFSDGLYGYTF
TGTGCCAGCAGCTTTTCGGACGGCCTCTATGGCTACACCTTC
>TRBJ1-4|.|few|TRBV29-1
CSVAGLGEKLFF
TGCAGCGTTGCAGGGCTTGGGGAAAAACTGTTTTTT
>TRBJ2-6|TRBD1|.|TRBV19
CASSRTGTYSGANVLTF
TGTGCCAGTAGCCGGACAGGGACGTACTCTGGGGCCAACGTCCTGACTTTC
>TRBJ2-1|TRBD2|few|TRBV27
CAKERGIYNEQFF
TGTGCCAAGGAGCGGGGGATCTACAATGAGCAGTTCTTC
>TRBJ2-7|.|.|TRBV6-1
CALQEGEGSRYEQYF
TGTGCCTTACAAGAGGGGGAGGGGAGTCGGTACGAGCAGTACTTC
>TRBJ2-7|TRBD2|.|TRBV7-2
CASSPTSGRTTYEQYF
TGTGCCAGCAGCCCAACTAGCGGGAGGACGACCTACGAGCAGTACTTC
>TRBJ2-7|TRBD1|.|TRBV30
CAWSPGQGAYEQYF
TGTGCCTGGAGTCCGGGACAGGGAGCCTACGAGCAGTACTTC
>TRBJ1-1|.|.|TRBV5-6
CASTPVGRNTEAFF
TGTGCCAGCACCCCTGTGGGAAGGAACACTGAAGCTTTCTTT
>TRBJ2-7|.|few|TRBV28
CASKLAGFNEQYF
TGTGCCAGCAAACTCGCGGGGTTCAACGAGCAGTACTTC
>TRBJ2-7|.|.|TRBV29-1
CSVVAPPGTYEQYF
TGCAGCGTTGTGGCCCCCCCGGGGACCTACGAGCAGTACTTC
>TRBJ2-5|TRBD2|.|TRBV27
CASQREGRKETQYF
TGTGCCAGCCAGCGGGAGGGCCGGAAAGAGACCCAGTACTTC
>TRBJ2-3|.|.|TRBV10-3
CAISVEDTQYF
TGTGCCATCAGTGTGGAAGATACGCAGTATTTT
>TRBJ1-1|.|.|TRBV7-8
CASSPRRQGNTEAFF
TGTGCCAGCAGCCCCAGAAGGCAAGGGAACACTGAAGCTTTCTTT
>TRBJ1-2|.|.|TRBV10-3
CAISAAGVSGYTF
TGTGCCATCAGTGCGGCGGGGGTTAGTGGCTACACCTTC
>TRBJ2-3|.|few|TRBV11-2
CASSLSRLASDTQYF
TGTGCCAGCAGCTTATCTCGGCTGGCCTCGGATACGCAGTATTTT
>TRBJ2-1|TRBD2|.|TRBV4-1
CASSQGLAANEQFF
TGCGCCAGCAGCCAGGGACTAGCGGCCAATGAGCAGTTCTTC
>TRBJ2-7|.|once|TRBV4-2
CASSQDHGAVAYEQYF
TGTGCCAGCAGCCAAGATCATGGGGCGGTGGCCTACGAGCAGTACTTC
>TRBJ2-3|.|.|TRBV7-8
CASSLAGVPDTQYF
TGTGCCAGCAGCTTAGCGGGGGTCCCAGATACGCAGTATTTT
>TRBJ2-6|.|.|TRBV2
CASSEGRNSGANVLTF
TGTGCCAGCAGTGAAGGGCGAAACTCTGGGGCCAACGTCCTGACTTTC
>TRBJ2-7|TRBD1|many|TRBV5-1
CASSPDRGNEQYF
TGCGCCAGCAGCCCGGACAGGGGGAACGAGCAGTACTTC
>TRBJ1-4|.|.|TRBV29-1
CSVASAWNEKLFF
TGCAGCGTTGCCTCGGCCTGGAATGAAAAACTGTTTTTT
>TRBJ1-2|.|.|TRBV30
CAWRGLLGTHNYGYTF
TGTGCCTGGAGGGGGTTGTTAGGGACGCATAACTATGGCTACACCTTC
>TRBJ1-2|.|.|TRBV5-6
CASRGPPFGGYTF
TGTGCCAGCAGGGGACCCCCCTTCGGCGGCTACACCTTC
>TRBJ2-7|TRBD1|.|TRBV7-2
CASSLETGSHEQYF
TGTGCCAGCAGCTTGGAGACAGGGAGCCACGAGCAGTACTTC
>TRBJ1-5|.|few|TRBV7-9
CASSSTSGGGGQPQHF
TGTGCCAGCAGCTCAACTTCGGGGGGCGGAGGTCAGCCCCAGCATTTT
>TRBJ2-5|.|.|TRBV18
CASSPASTETQYF
TGTGCCAGCTCACCGGCATCCACGGAGACCCAGTACTTC
>TRBJ2-1|.|.|TRBV7-8
CASSLGSRISNEQFF
TGTGCCAGCAGCTTAGGATCTAGGATTTCTAATGAGCAGTTCTTC
>TRBJ2-2|.|.|TRBV6-6
CASRPTGGGTGELFF
TGTGCCAGCAGACCCACCGGGGGCGGAACCGGGGAGCTGTTTTTT
>TRBJ2-1|TRBD2|few|TRBV7-9
CASSLAYEAGGPRFF
TGTGCCAGCAGCTTAGCCTATGAGGCGGGAGGGCCCCGGTTCTTC
>TRBJ2-3|.|.|TRBV18
CASSPTDTQYF
TGTGCCAGCTCACCCACAGATACGCAGTATTTT
>TRBJ1-1|.|once|TRBV27
CASSLSGRDTEAFF
TGTGCCAGCAGTTTATCAGGGAGGGACACTGAAGCTTTCTTT
>TRBJ2-2|TRBD1|.|TRBV5-1
CASSLEGTGATGELFF
TGCGCCAGCAGCTTGGAGGGGACAGGGGCCACCGGGGAGCTGTTTTTT